This T cell receptor beta chain was captured by sequencing in a study of shared clonotypes between healthy human individuals. Study-wide background: The people who gave samples were a couple of women and a few men aged 18 to 49. CD4 naive and memory got three plates each, CD8 naive two, CD8 memory one.

Points on this clone: Its target is unknown.

Study-level findings and limits: Generally, naive subsets (rather than memory subsets) showed larger estimated richness.

Once extracted for a subset, genomic DNA was divided evenly among several immunoSEQ plates. Sequenced by immunoSEQ multiplex PCR; TCRdb stores in-frame clones only, minus some. This table holds about 2.5 million clones, roughly 90% found once. This CDR3 comprises 11 residues. Trimming left V 2 bases short and J 12 bases short, with 9 bases between. Germline V CDR1 and CDR2: WNHNN, SYGVQD (reference sequence). The gene calls are TRBV10-1 and TRBJ2-3; D gene unclear. Sequencing was done on a sample of naive CD4+ T cells from PBMCs. Stated subset: CD45RA+ positively selected. The clonotype comes from a man younger than 30 in good health. Some clones in this sample may be carry-over from other donors' samples. The CDR3 loop is CASSEGNRQYF. The CDR3 region has the DNA TGCGCCAGCAGTGAGGGAAATAGACAGTATTTT.